This T cell receptor (beta chain) is from a study of T cell responses to AZD1222 COVID-19 vaccine. About the study: Researchers grouped second doses given at about 4 or about 12 weeks into one pool.

The protocol was immunoSEQ multiplex PCR, while the TCRdb copy is restricted to in-frame clones and leaves out a portion. In the table there are around 100,000 clones, about 86% of which are singletons. This CDR3 region has 16 residues. Germline CDR1 SGHRS, CDR2 YFSETQ. Trimming cost V 4 bases and J 7 bases, with 18 bases left between them. This clone is a singleton in its sample. The origin of this receptor is an adult in good health. Source: peripheral blood, taken on day 0 of AZD1222 vaccination. The chain uses TRBV5-1 and TRBJ1-6; tentative D call: TRBD1 (6 bases). For the CDR3, the DNA is TGCGCCAGCAGCCCTCTGACAGGAGAGCTCAATTCACCCCTCCACTTT. It encodes CASSPLTGELNSPLHF.